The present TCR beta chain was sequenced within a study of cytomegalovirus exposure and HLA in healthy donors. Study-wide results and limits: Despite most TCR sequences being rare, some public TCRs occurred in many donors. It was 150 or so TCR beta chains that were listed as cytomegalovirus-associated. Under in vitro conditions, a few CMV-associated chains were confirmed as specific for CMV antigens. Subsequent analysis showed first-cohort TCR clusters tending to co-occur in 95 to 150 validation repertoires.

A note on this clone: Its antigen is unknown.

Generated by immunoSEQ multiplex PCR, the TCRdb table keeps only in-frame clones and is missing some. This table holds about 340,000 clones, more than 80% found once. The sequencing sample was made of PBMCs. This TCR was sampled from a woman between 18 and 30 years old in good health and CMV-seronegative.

The CDR3 DNA reads TGTGCTAGTGGTACACCCTCACCTGAAGCTTTCTTT. Residues: CASGTPSPEAFF. This chain connects TRBV12-5 to TRBJ1-1; D not resolved. CDR3 length: 12 amino acids. The germline V gene encodes CDR1 LGHNT and CDR2 FRNRAP. The ends were cut back, 5 bases at V and 6 bases at J, with 10 bases in the middle. The full variable domain, rest sourced from reference TRBV12-5 and TRBJ1-1, is DARVTQTPRHKVTEMGQEVTMRCQPILGHNTVFWYRQTMMQGLELLAYFRNRAPLDDSGMPKDRFSAEMPDATLATLKIQPSEPRDSAVYFCASGTPSPEAFFGQGTRLTVV.